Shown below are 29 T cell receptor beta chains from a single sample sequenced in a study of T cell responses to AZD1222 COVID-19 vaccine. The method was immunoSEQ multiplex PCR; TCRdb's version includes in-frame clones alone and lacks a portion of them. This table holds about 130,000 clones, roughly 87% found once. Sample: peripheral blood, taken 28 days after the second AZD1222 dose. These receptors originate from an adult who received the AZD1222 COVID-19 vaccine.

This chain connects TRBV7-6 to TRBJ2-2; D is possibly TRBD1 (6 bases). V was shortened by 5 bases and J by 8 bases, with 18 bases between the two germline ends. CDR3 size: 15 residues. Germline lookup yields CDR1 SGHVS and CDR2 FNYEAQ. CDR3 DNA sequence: TGTGCCAGCAGCCCACAGGGCTCCCCACCGGGGGAGCTGTTTTTT. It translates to CASSPQGSPPGELFF.

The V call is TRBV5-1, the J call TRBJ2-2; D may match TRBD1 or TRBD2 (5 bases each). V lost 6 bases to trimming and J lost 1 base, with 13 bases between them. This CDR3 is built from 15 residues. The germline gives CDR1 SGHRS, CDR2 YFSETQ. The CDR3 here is CASNTGTVNTGELFF. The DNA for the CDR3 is TGCGCCAGCAATACCGGGACGGTGAACACCGGGGAGCTGTTTTTT.

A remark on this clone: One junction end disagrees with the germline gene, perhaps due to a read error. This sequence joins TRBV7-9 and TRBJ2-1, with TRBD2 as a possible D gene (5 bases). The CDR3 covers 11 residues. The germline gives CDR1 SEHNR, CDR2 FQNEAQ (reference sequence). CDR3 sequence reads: CSPTSYNEQFF. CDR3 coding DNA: TGCTCCCCTACTAGCTACAATGAGCAGTTCTTC.

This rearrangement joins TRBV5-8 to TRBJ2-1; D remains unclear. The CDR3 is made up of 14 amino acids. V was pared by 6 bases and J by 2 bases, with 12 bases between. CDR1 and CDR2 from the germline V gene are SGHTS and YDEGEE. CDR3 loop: CASTLGRTYNEQFF. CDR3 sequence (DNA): TGTGCCAGCACCCTAGGTAGGACCTACAATGAGCAGTTCTTC.

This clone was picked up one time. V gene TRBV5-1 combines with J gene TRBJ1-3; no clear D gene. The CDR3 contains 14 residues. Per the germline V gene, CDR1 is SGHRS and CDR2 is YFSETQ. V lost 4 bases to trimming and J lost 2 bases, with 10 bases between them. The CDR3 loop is CASSPTATGNTIYF. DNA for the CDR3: TGCGCCAGCAGCCCGACCGCGACTGGAAACACCATATATTTT.

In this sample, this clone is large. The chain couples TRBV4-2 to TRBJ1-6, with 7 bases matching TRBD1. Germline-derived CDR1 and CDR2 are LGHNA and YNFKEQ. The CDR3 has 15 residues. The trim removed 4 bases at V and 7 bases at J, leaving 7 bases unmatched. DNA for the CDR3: TGTGCCAGCAGCCGCCACACAGGGGTCAATTCACCCCTCCACTTT. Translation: CASSRHTGVNSPLHF.

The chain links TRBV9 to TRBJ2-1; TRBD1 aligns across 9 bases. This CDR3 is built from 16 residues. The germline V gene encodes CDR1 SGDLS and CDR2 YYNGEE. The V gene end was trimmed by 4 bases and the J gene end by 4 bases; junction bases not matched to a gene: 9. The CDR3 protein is CASSLGGQGSYNEQFF. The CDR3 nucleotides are TGTGCCAGCAGCCTTGGGGGACAGGGATCGTACAATGAGCAGTTCTTC.

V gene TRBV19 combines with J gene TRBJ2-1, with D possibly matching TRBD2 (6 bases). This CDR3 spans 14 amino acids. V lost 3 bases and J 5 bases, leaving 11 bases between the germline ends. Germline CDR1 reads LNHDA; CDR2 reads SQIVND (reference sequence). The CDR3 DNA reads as TGTGCCAGTAGTATCTCGCGGGGAGACAATGAGCAGTTCTTC. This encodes CASSISRGDNEQFF.

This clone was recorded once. The CDR3 DNA sequence: TGCGCCAGCAGCCAAGACCCCACCTATGGCTACACCTTC. Its translation: CASSQDPTYGYTF. The genes are TRBV4-1 and TRBJ1-2, with unresolved D. V was cut by 0 bases and J by 4 bases, with 6 bases left in between. The V gene's germline CDR1 is MGHRA and CDR2 YSYEKL. This CDR3 is 13 amino acids long.

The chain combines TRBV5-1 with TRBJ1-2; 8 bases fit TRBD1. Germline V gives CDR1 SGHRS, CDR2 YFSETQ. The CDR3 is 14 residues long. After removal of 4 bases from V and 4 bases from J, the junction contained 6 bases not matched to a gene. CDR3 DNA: TGCGCCAGCAGCAGCGGACAGGGCGCCTATGGCTACACCTTC. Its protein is CASSSGQGAYGYTF.

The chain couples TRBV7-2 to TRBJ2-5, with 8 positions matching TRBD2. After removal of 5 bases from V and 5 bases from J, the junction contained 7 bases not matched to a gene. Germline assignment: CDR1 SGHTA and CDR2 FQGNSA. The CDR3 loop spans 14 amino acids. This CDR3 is CASSPGLVLETQYF. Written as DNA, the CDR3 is TGTGCCAGCAGCCCGGGACTAGTTTTGGAGACCCAGTACTTC.

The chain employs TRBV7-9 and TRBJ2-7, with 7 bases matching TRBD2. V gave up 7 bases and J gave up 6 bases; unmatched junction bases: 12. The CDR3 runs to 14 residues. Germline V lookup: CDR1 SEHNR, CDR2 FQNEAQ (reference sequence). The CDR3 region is CASTTSDTGTEQYF. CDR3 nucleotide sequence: TGTGCCAGCACTACTAGCGATACGGGTACCGAGCAGTACTTC.

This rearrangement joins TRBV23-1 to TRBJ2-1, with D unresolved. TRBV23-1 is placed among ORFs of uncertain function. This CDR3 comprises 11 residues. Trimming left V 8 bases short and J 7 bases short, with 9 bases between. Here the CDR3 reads CASGPLNEQFF. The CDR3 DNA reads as TGCGCCAGCGGACCACTTAATGAGCAGTTCTTC.

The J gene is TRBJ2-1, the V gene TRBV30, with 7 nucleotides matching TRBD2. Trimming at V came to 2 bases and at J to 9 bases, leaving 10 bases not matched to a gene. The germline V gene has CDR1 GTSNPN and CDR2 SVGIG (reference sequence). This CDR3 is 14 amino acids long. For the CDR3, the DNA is TGTGCCTGGAGTCTTCCCGGGACGGGGGGTGAGCAGTTCTTC. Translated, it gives CAWSLPGTGGEQFF.

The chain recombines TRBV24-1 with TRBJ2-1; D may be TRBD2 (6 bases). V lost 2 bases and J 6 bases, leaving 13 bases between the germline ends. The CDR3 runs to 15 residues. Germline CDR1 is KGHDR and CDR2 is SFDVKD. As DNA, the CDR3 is TGTGCCACCAGTGATTCGCGGGGTATACGCAATGAGCAGTTCTTC. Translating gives CATSDSRGIRNEQFF.

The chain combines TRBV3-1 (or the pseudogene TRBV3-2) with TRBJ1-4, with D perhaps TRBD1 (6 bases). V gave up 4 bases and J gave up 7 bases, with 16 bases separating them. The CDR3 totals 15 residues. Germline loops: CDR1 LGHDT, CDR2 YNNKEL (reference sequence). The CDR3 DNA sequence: TGTGCCAGCAGCCTAAACAGGGATCGCGCTGAAAAACTGTTTTTT. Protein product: CASSLNRDRAEKLFF.

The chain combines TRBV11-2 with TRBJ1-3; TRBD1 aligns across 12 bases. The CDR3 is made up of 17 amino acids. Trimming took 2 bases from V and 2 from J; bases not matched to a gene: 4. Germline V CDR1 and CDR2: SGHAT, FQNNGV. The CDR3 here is CASSLFRDRGPGNTIYF. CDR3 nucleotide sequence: TGTGCCAGCAGCTTATTCCGGGACAGGGGGCCTGGAAACACCATATATTTT. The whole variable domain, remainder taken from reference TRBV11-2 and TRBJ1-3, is EAGVAQSPRYKIIEKRQSVAFWCNPISGHATLYWYQQILGQGPKLLIQFQNNGVVDDSQLPKDRFSAERLKGVDSTLKIQPAKLEDSAVYLCASSLFRDRGPGNTIYFGEGSWLTVV.

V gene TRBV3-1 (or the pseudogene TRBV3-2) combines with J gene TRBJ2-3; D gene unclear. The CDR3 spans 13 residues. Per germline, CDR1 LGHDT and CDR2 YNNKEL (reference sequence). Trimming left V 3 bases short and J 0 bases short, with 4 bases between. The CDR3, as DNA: TGTGCCAGCAGCCACCCTAGCACAGATACGCAGTATTTT. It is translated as CASSHPSTDTQYF.

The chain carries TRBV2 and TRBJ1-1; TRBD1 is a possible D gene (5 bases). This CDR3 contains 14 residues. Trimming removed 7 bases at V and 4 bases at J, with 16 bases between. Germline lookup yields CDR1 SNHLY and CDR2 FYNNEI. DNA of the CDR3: TGTGCCAGCAAAGACAGATTTGGCAGCACTGAAGCTTTCTTT. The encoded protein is CASKDRFGSTEAFF.

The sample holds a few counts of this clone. Here the CDR3 DNA reads TGTGCCAGCAGCCTCCCGGTAGCATTTGCCCCCTCCTACGAGCAGTACTTC. Its protein product is CASSLPVAFAPSYEQYF. The chain employs TRBV7-8 and TRBJ2-7; the D is unclear. The CDR3 sequence is 17 residues long. Germline V gene data show CDR1 as SGHVS and CDR2 as FQNEAQ. Trimming cost V 5 bases and J 0 bases, with 20 bases left between them.

The CDR3, as DNA: TGTGCCAGCAGAACACCCTACGGGAGGGGTCTGTTCTTC. Protein product: CASRTPYGRGLFF. The rearrangement links TRBV11-2 to TRBJ2-1; TRBD2 matches 8 bases. This CDR3 is built from 13 residues. V shed 6 bases and J 15 bases; nucleotides not matched to a gene: 13. The germline gives CDR1 SGHAT, CDR2 FQNNGV.

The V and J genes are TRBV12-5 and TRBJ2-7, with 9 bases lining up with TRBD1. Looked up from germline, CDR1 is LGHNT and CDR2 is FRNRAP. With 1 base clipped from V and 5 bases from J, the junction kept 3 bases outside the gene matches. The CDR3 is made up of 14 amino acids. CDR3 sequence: CASGLEQGADEQYF. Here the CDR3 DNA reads TGTGCTAGTGGTTTGGAACAGGGGGCGGACGAGCAGTACTTC. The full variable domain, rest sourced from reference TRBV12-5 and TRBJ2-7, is DARVTQTPRHKVTEMGQEVTMRCQPILGHNTVFWYRQTMMQGLELLAYFRNRAPLDDSGMPKDRFSAEMPDATLATLKIQPSEPRDSAVYFCASGLEQGADEQYFGPGTRLTVT.

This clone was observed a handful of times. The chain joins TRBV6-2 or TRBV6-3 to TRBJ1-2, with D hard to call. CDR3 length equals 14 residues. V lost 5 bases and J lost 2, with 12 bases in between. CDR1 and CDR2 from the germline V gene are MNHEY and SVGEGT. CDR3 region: CASSNLDPNYGYTF. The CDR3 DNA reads TGTGCCAGCAGTAACCTCGACCCAAACTATGGCTACACCTTC.

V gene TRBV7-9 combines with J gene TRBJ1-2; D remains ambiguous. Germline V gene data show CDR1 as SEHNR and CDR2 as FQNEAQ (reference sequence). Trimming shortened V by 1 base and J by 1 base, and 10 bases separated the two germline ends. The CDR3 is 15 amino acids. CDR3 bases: TGTGCCAGCAGCTTAGGTTCAGGTGATAACTATGGCTACACCTTC. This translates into CASSLGSGDNYGYTF.

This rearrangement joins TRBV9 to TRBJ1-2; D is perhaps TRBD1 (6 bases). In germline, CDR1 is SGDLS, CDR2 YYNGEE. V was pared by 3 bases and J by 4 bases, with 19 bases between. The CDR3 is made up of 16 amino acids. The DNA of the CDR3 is TGTGCCAGCAGCGGATGGACAGAACCATGGGGCTATGGCTACACCTTC. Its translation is CASSGWTEPWGYGYTF.

In DNA, the CDR3 is TGTGCCAGCAGCTTAAAGGCAGAGGGCAATCAGCCCCAGCATTTT. Its protein product is CASSLKAEGNQPQHF. This sequence joins TRBV11-3 and TRBJ1-5; D is uncertain. With 2 bases removed from V and 2 bases from J, the gap between germline ends came to 10 bases. Germline CDR1 and CDR2: SGHNT and YENEEA. The CDR3 has 15 amino acids.

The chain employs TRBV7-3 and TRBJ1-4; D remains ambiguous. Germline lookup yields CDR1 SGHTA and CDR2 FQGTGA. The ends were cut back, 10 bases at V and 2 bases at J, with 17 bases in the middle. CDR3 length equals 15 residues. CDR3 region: CATTRLVSTNEKLFF. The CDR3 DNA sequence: TGTGCCACTACTCGCCTGGTATCGACTAATGAAAAACTGTTTTTT.

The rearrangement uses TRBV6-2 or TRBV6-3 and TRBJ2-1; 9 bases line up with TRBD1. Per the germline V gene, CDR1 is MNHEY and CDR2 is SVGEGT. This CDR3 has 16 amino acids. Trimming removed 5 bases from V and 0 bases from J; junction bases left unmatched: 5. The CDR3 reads CASSQPTGGSYNEQFF. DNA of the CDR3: TGTGCCAGCAGTCAACCGACAGGGGGCTCCTACAATGAGCAGTTCTTC.

The CDR3 reads CASSLEGAQEQYF. The CDR3 DNA reads TGTGCCAGCAGCTTAGAAGGGGCTCAGGAGCAGTACTTC. V usage is TRBV11-1 and J usage is TRBJ2-7, with D maybe TRBD1 (5 bases). Germline values: CDR1 SGHAT, CDR2 FQDESV (reference sequence). This CDR3 comprises 13 residues. Trimming took 1 base from V and 7 from J, leaving 11 bases between them.